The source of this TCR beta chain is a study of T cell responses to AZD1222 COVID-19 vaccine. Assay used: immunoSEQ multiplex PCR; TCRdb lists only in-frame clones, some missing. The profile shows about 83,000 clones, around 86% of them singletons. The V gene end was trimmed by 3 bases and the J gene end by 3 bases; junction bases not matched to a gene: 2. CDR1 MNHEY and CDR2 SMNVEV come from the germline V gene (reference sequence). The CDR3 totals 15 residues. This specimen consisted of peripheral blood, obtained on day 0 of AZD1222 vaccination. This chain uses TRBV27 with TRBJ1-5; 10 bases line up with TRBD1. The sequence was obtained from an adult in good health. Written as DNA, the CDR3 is TGTGCCAGCAGTTTGGACAGGGGGAACAATCAGCCCCAGCATTTT. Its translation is CASSLDRGNNQPQHF.